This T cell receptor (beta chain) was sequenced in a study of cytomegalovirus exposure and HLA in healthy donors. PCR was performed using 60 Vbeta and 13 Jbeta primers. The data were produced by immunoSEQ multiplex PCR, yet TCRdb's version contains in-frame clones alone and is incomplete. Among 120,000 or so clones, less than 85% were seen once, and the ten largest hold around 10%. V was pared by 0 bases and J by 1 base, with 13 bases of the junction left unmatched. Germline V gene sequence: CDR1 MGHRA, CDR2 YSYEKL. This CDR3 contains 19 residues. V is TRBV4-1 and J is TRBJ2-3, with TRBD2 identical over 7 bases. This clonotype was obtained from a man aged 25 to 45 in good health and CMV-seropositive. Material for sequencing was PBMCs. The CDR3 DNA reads TGCGCCAGCAGCCAAGATCTAAGACTAGCAGGCTACGGCACAGATACGCAGTATTTT. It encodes CASSQDLRLAGYGTDTQYF.